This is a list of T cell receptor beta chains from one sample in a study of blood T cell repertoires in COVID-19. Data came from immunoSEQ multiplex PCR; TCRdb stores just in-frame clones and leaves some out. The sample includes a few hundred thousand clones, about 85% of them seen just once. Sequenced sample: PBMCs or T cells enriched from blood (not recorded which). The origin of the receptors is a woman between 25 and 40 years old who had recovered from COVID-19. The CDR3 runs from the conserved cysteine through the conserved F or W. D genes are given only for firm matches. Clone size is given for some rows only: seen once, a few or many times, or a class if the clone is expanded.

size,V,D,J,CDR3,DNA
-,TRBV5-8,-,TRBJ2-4,CASSLVDIQYF,TGTGCCAGCAGCTTGGTAGACATTCAGTACTTC
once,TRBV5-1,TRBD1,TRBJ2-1,CASSEGTGQRNEQFF,TGCGCCAGCAGCGAGGGGACAGGCCAGCGGAATGAGCAGTTCTTC
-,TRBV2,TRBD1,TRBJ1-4,CAGGDRANEKLFF,TGTGCCGGAGGGGACAGGGCTAATGAAAAACTGTTTTTT
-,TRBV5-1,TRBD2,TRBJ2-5,CASRYSAGGETQYF,TGCGCCAGCAGGTACAGCGCGGGGGGAGAGACCCAGTACTTC
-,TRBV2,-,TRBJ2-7,CASSYQASYEQYF,TGTGCCAGCAGTTATCAGGCCTCCTACGAGCAGTACTTC
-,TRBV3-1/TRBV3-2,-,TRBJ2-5,CASSGTPASFQETQYF,TGTGCCAGCAGCGGGACACCCGCTAGTTTCCAAGAGACCCAGTACTTC
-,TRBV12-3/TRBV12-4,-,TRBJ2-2,CASRAVGELFF,TGTGCCAGCAGAGCCGTAGGGGAGCTGTTTTTT
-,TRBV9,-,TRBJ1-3,CASSRDFSGNTIYF,TGTGCCAGCAGCAGGGACTTCTCTGGAAACACCATATATTTT
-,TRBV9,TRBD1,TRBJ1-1,CASSPQGGGWNTEAFF,TGTGCCAGCAGCCCACAAGGAGGGGGCTGGAACACTGAAGCTTTCTTT
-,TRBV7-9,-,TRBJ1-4,CASSLRQANEKLFF,TGTGCCAGCAGCTTACGACAGGCAAATGAAAAACTGTTTTTT
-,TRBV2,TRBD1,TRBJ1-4,CASSERDRGSEKLFF,TGTGCCAGCAGTGAACGGGACAGGGGGTCAGAAAAACTGTTTTTT
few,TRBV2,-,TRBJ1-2,CASSVVSYGYTF,TGTGCCAGCAGTGTTGTCAGCTATGGCTACACCTTC
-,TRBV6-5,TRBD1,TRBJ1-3,CASSRTGGFGNTIYF,TGTGCCAGCAGTCGGACAGGGGGCTTTGGAAACACCATATATTTT
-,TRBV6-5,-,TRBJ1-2,CASTITLTGNYGYTF,TGTGCCAGCACCATTACCCTTACGGGAAACTATGGCTACACCTTC
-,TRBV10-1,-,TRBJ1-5,CASSDSKDFCNQPQHF,TGCGCCAGCAGTGACTCCAAGGACTTTTGTAATCAGCCCCAGCATTTT
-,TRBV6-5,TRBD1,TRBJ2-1,CASWTRDSLNEQFF,TGTGCCAGCTGGACCCGGGACAGTCTTAATGAGCAGTTCTTC
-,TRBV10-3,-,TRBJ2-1,CAIGGAVYNEQFF,TGTGCCATCGGGGGGGCCGTTTACAATGAGCAGTTCTTC
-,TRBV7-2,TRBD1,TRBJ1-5,CASSSGNRGSNQPQHF,TGTGCCAGCAGCTCTGGGAACAGGGGAAGCAATCAGCCCCAGCATTTT
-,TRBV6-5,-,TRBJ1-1,CASSWVGGAEAFF,TGTGCCAGCAGTTGGGTGGGGGGGGCTGAAGCTTTCTTT
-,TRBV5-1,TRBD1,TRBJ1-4,CASSLVGTGNEKLFF,TGCGCCAGCAGCTTGGTGGGGACAGGGAATGAAAAACTGTTTTTT
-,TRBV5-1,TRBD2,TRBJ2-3,CASLPSGGVTDTQYF,TGCGCCAGCCTTCCTAGCGGGGGGGTTACAGATACGCAGTATTTT
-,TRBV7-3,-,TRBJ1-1,CASSLTFGGMGTEAFF,TGTGCCAGCAGCTTAACGTTCGGGGGTATGGGCACTGAAGCTTTCTTT